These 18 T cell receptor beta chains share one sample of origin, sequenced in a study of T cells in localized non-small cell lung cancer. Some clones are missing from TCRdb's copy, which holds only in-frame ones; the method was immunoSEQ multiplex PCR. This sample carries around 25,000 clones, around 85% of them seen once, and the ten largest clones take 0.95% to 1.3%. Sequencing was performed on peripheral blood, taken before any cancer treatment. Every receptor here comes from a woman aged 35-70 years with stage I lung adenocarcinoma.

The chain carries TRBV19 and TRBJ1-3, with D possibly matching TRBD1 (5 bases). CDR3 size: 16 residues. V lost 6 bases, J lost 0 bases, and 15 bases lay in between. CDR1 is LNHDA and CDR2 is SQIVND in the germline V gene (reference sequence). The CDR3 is CASSAGAGNSGNTIYF. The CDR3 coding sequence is TGTGCCAGTAGCGCCGGGGCAGGGAACTCTGGAAACACCATATATTTT.

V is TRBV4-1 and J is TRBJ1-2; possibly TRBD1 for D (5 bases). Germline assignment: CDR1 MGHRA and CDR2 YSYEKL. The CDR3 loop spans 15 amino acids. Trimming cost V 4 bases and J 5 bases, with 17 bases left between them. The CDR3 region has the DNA TGCGCCAGCAGCCCCGAGATGGGGGGGGATTATGGCTACACCTTC. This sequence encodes CASSPEMGGDYGYTF.

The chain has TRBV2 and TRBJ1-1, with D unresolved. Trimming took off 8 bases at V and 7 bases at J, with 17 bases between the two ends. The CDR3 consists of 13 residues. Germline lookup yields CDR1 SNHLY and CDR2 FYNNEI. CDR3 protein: CASRKADIGEAFF. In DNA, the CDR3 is TGTGCCAGCCGCAAGGCAGACATTGGTGAAGCTTTCTTT.

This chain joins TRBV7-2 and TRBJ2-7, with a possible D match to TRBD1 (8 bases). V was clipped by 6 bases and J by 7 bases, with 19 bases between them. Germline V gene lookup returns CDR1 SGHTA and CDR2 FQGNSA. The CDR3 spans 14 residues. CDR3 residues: CASSQDRGGKEQYF. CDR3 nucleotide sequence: TGTGCCAGCAGTCAAGACAGGGGAGGGAAAGAGCAGTACTTC.

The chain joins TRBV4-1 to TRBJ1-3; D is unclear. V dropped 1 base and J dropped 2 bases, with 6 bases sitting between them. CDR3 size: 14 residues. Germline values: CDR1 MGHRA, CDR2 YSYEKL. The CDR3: CASSQGLAGNTIYF. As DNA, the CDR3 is TGCGCCAGCAGCCAAGGGCTCGCTGGAAACACCATATATTTT.

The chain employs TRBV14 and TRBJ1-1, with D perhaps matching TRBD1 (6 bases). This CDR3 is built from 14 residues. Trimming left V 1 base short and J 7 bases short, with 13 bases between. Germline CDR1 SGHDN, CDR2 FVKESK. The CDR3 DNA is TGTGCCAGCAGCCAAGGCAGGGGACTCCTTGAAGCTTTCTTT. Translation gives CASSQGRGLLEAFF.

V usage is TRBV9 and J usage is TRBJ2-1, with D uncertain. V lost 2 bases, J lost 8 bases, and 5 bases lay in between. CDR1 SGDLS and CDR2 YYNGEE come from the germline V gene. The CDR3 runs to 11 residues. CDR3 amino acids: CASSVDDEQFF. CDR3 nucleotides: TGTGCCAGCAGCGTTGACGATGAGCAGTTCTTC.

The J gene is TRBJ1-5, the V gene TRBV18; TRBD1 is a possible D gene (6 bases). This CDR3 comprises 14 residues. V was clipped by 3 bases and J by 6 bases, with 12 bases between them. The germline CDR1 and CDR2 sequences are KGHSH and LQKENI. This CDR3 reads CASSPGRGSQPQHF. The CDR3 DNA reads TGTGCCAGCTCACCGGGCAGGGGTAGTCAGCCCCAGCATTTT.

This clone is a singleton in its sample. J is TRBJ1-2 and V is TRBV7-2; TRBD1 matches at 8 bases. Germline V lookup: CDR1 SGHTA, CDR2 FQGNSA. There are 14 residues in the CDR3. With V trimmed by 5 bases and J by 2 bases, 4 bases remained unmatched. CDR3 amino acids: CASSTQGGNYGYTF. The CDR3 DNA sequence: TGTGCCAGCAGCACACAGGGGGGCAACTATGGCTACACCTTC. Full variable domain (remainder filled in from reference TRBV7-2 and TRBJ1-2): GAGVSQSPSNKVTEKGKDVELRCDPISGHTALYWYRQSLGQGLEFLIYFQGNSAPDKSGLPSDRFSAERTGGSVSTLTIQRTQQEDSAVYLCASSTQGGNYGYTFGSGTRLTVV.

The CDR3 nucleotides read TGTGCCAGTAGCCGGGGACTAGCGGGAACCTACGAGCAGTACTTC. Translation gives CASSRGLAGTYEQYF. The chain has TRBV19 and TRBJ2-7, with TRBD2 matching 13 bases. Unmatched junction bases numbered 4, after V lost 6 bases and J lost 2 bases. The CDR3 extends over 15 amino acids. The germline V gene encodes CDR1 LNHDA and CDR2 SQIVND (reference sequence).

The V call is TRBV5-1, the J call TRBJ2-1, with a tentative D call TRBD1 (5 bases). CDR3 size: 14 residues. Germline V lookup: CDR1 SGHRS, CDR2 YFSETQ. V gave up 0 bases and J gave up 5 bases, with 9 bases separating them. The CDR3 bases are TGCGCCAGCAGCTTGGTCAGGGTGCACAATGAGCAGTTCTTC. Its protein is CASSLVRVHNEQFF.

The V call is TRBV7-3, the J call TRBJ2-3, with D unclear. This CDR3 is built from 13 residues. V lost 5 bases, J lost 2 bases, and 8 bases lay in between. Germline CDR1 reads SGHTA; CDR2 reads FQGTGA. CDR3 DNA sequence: TGTGCCAGCAGCAACCCCACCACAGATACGCAGTATTTT. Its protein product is CASSNPTTDTQYF.

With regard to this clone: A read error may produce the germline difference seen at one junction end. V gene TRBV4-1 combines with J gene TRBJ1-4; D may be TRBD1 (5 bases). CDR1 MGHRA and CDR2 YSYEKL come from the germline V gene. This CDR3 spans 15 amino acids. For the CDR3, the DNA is TGCGCCAGCGGCCAAGAGGCAGGGTTTTCTGAAAAACTGTTTTTT. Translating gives CASGQEAGFSEKLFF.

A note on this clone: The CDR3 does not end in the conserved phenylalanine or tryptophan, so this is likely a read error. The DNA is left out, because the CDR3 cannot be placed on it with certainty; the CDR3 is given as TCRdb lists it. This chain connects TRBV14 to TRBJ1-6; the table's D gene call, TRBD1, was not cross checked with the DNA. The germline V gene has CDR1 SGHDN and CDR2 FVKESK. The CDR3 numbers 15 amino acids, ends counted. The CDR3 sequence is CASSQEGRGHSPSIL.

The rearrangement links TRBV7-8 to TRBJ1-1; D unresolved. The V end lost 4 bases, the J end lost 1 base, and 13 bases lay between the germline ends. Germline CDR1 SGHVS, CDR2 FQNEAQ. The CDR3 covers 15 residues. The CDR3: CASSSITPGNTEAFF. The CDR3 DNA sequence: TGTGCCAGCAGCTCCATCACCCCAGGGAACACTGAAGCTTTCTTT.

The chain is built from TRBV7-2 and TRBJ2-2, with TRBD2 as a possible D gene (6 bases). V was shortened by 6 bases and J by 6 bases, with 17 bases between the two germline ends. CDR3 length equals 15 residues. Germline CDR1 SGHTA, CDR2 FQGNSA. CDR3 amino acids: CASRDFMGGPGELFF. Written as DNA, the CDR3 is TGTGCCAGCAGGGATTTTATGGGGGGACCCGGGGAGCTGTTTTTT.

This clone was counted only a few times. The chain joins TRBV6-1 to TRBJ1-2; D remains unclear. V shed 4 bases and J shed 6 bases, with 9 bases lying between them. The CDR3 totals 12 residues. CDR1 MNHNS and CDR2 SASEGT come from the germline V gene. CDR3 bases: TGTGCCAGCAGTGTGGGGTCAGATGGCTACACCTTC. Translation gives CASSVGSDGYTF.

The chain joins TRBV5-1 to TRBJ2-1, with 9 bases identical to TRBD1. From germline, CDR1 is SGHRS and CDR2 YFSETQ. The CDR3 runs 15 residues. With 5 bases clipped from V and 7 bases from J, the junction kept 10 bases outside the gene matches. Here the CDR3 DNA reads TGCGCCAGCAGATCCCGGGACAGGGTCGGGAATGAGCAGTTCTTC. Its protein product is CASRSRDRVGNEQFF.